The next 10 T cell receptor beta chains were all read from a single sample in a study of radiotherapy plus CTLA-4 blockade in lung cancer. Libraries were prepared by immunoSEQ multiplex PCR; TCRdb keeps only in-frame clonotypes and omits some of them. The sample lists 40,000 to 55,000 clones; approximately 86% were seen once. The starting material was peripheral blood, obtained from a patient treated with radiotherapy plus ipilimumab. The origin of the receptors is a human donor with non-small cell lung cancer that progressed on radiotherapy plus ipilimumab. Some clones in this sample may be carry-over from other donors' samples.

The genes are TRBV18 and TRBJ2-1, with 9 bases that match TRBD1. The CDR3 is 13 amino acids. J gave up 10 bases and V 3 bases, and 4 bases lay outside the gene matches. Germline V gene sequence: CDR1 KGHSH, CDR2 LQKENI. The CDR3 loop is CASSPGQGLEQFF. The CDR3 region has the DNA TGTGCCAGCTCACCGGGACAGGGACTGGAGCAGTTCTTC.

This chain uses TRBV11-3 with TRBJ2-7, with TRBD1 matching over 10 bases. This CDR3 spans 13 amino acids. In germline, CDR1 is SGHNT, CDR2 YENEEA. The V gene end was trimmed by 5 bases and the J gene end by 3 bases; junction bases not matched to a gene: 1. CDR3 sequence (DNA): TGTGCCAGCAGCCGGACAGGGGGCTACGAGCAGTACTTC. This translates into CASSRTGGYEQYF.

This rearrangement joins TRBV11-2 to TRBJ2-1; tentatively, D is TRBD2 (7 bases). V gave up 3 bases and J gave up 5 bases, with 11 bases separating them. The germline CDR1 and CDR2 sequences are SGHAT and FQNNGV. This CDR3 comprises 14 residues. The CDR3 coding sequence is TGTGCCAGCAGCTTTTCGGGGGGCAACAATGAGCAGTTCTTC. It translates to CASSFSGGNNEQFF.

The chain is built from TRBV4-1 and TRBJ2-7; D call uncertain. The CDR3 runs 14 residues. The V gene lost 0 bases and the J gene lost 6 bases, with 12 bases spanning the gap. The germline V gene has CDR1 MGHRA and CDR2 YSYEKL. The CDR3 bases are TGCGCCAGCAGCCAAGATCCGGAGATCAGCGAGCAGTACTTC. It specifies CASSQDPEISEQYF.

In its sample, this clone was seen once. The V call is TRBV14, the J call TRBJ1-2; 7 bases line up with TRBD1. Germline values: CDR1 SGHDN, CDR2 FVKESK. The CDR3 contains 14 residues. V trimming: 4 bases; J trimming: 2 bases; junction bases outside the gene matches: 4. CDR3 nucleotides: TGTGCCAGCAGCCCATTGGGACAGAACTATGGCTACACCTTC. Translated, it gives CASSPLGQNYGYTF.

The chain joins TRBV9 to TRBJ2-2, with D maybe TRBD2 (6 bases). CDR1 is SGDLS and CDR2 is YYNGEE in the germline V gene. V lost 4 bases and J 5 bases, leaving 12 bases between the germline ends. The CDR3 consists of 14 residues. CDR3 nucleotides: TGTGCCAGCAGCTCCGCCGCGGGGACCGGGGAGCTGTTTTTT. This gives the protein CASSSAAGTGELFF.

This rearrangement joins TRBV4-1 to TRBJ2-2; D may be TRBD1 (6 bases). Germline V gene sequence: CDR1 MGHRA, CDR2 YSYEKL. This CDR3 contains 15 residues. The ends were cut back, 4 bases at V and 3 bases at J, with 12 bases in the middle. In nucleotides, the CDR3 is TGCGCCAGCAGCCCCAGGGCAGGGGACACCGGGGAGCTGTTTTTT. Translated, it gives CASSPRAGDTGELFF.

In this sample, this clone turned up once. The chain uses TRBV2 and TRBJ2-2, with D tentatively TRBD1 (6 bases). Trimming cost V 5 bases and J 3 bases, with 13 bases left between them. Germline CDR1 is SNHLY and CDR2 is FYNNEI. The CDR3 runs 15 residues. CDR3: CASSITPGDTGELFF. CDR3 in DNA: TGTGCCAGCAGTATAACTCCAGGGGACACCGGGGAGCTGTTTTTT.

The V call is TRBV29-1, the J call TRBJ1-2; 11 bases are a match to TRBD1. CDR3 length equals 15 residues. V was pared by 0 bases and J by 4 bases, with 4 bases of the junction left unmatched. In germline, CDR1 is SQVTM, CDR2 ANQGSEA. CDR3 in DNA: TGCAGCGTTGAAGACCGGGACAGGGGGGCCTATGGCTACACCTTC. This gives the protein CSVEDRDRGAYGYTF.

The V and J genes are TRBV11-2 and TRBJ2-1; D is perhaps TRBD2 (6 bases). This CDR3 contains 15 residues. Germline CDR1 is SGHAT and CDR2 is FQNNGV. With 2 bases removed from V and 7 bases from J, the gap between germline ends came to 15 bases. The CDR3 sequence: CASSLWEASVNEQFF. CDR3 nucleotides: TGTGCCAGCAGCTTATGGGAGGCCTCTGTAAATGAGCAGTTCTTC. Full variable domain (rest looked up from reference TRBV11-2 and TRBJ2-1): EAGVAQSPRYKIIEKRQSVAFWCNPISGHATLYWYQQILGQGPKLLIQFQNNGVVDDSQLPKDRFSAERLKGVDSTLKIQPAKLEDSAVYLCASSLWEASVNEQFFGPGTRLTVL.